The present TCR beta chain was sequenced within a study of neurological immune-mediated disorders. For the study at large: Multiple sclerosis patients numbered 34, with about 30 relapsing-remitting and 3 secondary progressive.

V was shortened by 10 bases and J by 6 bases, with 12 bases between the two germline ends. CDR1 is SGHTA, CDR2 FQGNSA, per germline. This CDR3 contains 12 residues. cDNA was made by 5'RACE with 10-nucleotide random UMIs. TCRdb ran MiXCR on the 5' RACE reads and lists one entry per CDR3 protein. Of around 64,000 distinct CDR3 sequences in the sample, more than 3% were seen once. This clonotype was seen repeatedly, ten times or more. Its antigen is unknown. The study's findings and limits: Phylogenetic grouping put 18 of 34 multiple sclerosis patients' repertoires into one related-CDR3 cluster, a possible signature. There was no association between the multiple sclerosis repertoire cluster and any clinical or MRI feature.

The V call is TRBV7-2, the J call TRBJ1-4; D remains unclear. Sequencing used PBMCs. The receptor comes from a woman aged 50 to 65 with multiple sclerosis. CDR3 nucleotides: TGTGCCACGCGAGACGATTATGAAAAACTGTTTTTT. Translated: CATRDDYEKLFF. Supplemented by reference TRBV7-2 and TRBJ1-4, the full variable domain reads GAGVSQSPSNKVTEKGKDVELRCDPISGHTALYWYRQSLGQGLEFLIYFQGNSAPDKSGLPSDRFSAERTGGSVSTLTIQRTQQEDSAVYLCATRDDYEKLFFGSGTQLSVL.